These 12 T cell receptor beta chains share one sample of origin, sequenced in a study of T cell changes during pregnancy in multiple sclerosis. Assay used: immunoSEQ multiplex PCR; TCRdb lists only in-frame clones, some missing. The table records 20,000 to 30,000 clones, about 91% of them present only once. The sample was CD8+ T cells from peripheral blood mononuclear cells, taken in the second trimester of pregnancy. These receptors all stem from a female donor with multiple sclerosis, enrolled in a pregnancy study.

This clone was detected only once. CDR3 in amino acids: CSVEDNDRELFF. The CDR3, as DNA: TGCAGCGTTGAAGACAACGACAGGGAACTGTTTTTT. The chain recombines TRBV29-1 with TRBJ1-4; 7 bases are shared with TRBD1. Trimming took 0 bases from V and 12 from J; bases not matched to a gene: 4. The CDR3 contains 12 residues. The germline V gene has CDR1 SQVTM and CDR2 ANQGSEA.

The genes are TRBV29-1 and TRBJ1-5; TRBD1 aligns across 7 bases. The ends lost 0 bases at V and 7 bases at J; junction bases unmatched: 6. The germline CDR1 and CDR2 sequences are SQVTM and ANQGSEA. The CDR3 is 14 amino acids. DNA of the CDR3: TGCAGCGTTGAAGAAGAGGGGGCTGGGCAGCCCCAGCATTTT. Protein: CSVEEEGAGQPQHF. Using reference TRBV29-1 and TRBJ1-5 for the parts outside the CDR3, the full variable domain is SAVISQKPSRDICQRGTSLTIQCQVDSQVTMMFWYRQQPGQSLTLIATANQGSEATYESGFVIDKFPISRPNLTFSTLTVSNMSPEDSSIYLCSVEEEGAGQPQHFGDGTRLSIL.

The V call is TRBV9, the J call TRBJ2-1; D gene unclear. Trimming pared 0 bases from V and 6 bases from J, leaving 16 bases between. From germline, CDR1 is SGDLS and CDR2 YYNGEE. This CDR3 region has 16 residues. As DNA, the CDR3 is TGTGCCAGCAGCGTAGAGGAGTTAGCAGTCTCCAATGAGCAGTTCTTC. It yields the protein CASSVEELAVSNEQFF.

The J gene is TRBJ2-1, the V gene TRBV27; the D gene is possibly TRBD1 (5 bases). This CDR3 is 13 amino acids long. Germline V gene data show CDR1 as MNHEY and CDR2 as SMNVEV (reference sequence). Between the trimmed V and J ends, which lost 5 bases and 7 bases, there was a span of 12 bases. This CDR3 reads CASSAGRGNEQFF. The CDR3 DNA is TGTGCCAGCAGTGCAGGGCGAGGTAATGAGCAGTTCTTC.

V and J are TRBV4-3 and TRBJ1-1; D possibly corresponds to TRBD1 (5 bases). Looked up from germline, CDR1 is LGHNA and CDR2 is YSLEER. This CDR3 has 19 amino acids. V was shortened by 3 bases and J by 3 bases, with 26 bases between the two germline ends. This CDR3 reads CASSQVRRWQGGWHTEAFF. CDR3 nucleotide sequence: TGCGCCAGCAGCCAGGTTAGAAGGTGGCAGGGTGGTTGGCACACTGAAGCTTTCTTT.

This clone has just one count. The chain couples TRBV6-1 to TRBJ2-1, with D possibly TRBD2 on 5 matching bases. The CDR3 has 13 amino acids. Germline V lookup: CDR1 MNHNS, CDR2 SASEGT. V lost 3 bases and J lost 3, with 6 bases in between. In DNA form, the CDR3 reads TGTGCCAGCAGTGACCGGGACTACAATGAGCAGTTCTTC. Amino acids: CASSDRDYNEQFF.

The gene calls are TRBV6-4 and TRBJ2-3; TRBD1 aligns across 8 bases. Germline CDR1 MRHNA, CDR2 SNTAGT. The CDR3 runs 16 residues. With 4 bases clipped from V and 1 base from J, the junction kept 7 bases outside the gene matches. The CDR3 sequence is CASSATGGQGTDTQYF. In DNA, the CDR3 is TGTGCCAGCAGTGCCACAGGGGGACAGGGCACAGATACGCAGTATTTT.

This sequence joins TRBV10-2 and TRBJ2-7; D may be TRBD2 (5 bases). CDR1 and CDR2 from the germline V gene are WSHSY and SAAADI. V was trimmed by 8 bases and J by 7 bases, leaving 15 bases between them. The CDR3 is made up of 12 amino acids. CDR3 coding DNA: TGCGCCAGCTTAGATAAGGGCGGGGAGCAGTACTTC. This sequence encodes CASLDKGGEQYF.

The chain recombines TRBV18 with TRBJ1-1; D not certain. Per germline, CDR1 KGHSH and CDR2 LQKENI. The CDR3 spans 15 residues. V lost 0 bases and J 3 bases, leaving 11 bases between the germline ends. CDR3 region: CASSPPTGYYTEAFF. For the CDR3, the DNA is TGTGCCAGCTCACCACCGACGGGATACTACACTGAAGCTTTCTTT.

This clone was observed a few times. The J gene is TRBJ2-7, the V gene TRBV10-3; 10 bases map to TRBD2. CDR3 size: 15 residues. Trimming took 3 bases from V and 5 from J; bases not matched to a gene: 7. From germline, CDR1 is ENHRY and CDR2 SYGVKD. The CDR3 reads CAISDPSGLADEQYF. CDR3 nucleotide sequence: TGTGCCATCAGTGACCCCTCAGGACTAGCGGACGAGCAGTACTTC.

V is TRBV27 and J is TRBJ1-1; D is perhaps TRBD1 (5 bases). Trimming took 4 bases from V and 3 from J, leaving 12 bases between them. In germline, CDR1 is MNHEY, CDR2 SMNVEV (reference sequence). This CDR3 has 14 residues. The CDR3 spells CASSSSRVDTEAFF. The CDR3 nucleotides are TGTGCCAGCAGTTCCTCCAGGGTTGACACTGAAGCTTTCTTT.

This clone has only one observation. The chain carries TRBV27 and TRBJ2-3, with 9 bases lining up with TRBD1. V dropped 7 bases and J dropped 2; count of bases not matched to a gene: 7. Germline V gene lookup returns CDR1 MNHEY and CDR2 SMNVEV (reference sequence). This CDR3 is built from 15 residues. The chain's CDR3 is CASNRGPFLTDTQYF. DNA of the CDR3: TGTGCCAGCAACAGGGGGCCCTTTCTCACAGATACGCAGTATTTT.